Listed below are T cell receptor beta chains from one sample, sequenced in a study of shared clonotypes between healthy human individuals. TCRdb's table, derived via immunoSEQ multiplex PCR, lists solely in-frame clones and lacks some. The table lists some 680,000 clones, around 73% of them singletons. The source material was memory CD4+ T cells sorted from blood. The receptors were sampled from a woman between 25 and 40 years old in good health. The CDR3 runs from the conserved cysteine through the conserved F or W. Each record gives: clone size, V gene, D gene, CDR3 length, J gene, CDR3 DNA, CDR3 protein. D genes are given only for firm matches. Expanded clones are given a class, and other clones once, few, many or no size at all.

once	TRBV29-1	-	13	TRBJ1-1	TGCAGCGTTGAACGCGGGGTGAACACTGAAGCTTTCTTT	CSVERGVNTEAFF
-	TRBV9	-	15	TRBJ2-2	TGTGCCAGCAGCGTAGATCCTAACTACACCGGGGAGCTGTTTTTT	CASSVDPNYTGELFF
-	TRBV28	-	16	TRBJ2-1	TGTGCCAGCGCACATTATCAGGGGCAAGCCTACAATGAGCAGTTCTTC	CASAHYQGQAYNEQFF
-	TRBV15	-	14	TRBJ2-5	TGTGCCACCAGCCCCCGGACAGGACTAACAACCCAGTACTTC	CATSPRTGLTTQYF
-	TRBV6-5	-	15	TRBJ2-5	TGTGCCAGCAGTTACTTTTATGGCCAGGGGGAGACCCAGTACTTC	CASSYFYGQGETQYF
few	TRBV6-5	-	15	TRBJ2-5	TGTGCCAGCAGTCCCACCGCCCGGGTCCAAGAGACCCAGTACTTC	CASSPTARVQETQYF
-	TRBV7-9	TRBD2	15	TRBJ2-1	TGTGCCAGCAGTTTCGTTAGCGGGTCCTACAATGAGCAGTTCTTC	CASSFVSGSYNEQFF
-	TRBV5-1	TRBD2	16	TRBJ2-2	TGCGCCAGCAGCCCATATGGACTAGCGGGCACCGGGGAGCTGTTTTTT	CASSPYGLAGTGELFF
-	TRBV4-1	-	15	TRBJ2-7	TGCGCCAGCAGCCGGGAAAGGGACATCGCCTACGAGCAGTACTTC	CASSRERDIAYEQYF
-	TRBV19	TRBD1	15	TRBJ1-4	TGTGCCAGTAGTATCGGACAGGGCGCTAATGAAAAACTGTTTTTT	CASSIGQGANEKLFF
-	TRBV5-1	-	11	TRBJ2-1	TGCGCCAGCAGAAGCGGGAATGAGCAGTTCTTC	CASRSGNEQFF
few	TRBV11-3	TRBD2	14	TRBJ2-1	TGTGCCAGCAGCCATAGCGGGAGGGGTAATGAGCAGTTCTTC	CASSHSGRGNEQFF
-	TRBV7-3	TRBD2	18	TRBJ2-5	TGTGCCAGCAGCTTAAAGGGGCCGGGACTAGCGGGGAAAGAGACCCAGTACTTC	CASSLKGPGLAGKETQYF
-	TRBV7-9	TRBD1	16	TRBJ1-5	TGTGCCAGCACCAACGGACAGGGGGCGAGCAATCAGCCCCAGCATTTT	CASTNGQGASNQPQHF
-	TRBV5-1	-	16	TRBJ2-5	TGCGCCAGCAGTTTTTCACCCGGGACGGCAAAAGAGACCCAGTACTTC	CASSFSPGTAKETQYF
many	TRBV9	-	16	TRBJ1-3	TGTGCCAGCAGCGTAACCGGCCTGGATGCTGGAAACACCATATATTTT	CASSVTGLDAGNTIYF
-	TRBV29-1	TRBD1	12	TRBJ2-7	TGCAGCGCCAAAGACAGGGCGTACGAGCAGTACTTC	CSAKDRAYEQYF
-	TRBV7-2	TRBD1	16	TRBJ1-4	TGTGCCAGCAGCAACATCGCCGGACAGGGTGGCGAAAAACTGTTTTTT	CASSNIAGQGGEKLFF
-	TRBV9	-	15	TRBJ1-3	TGTGCCAGCAGCGTAGATCCGGTGCTGGGAAACACCATATATTTT	CASSVDPVLGNTIYF
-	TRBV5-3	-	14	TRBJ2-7	TGTGCCAGAAGCTTGCGCAGAAAAAGAAACGAGCAGTACTTC	CARSLRRKRNEQYF
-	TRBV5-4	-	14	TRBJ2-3	TGTGCCAGCAGCCTGACTAGTGGCGCAGATACGCAGTATTTT	CASSLTSGADTQYF
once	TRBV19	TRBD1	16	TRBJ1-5	TGTGCCAGTAGCCTATTTACCGGGACAGCCAATCAGCCCCAGCATTTT	CASSLFTGTANQPQHF
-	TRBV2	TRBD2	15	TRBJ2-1	TGTGCCAGCAGTGGGCAGACGGGGGGGTACAATGAGCAGTTCTTC	CASSGQTGGYNEQFF
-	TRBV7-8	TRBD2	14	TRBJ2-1	TGTGCCAGCAGCTTAGAGACTAGCGGGCATGAGCAGTTCTTC	CASSLETSGHEQFF
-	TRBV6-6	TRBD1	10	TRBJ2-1	TGTGCCAGCAGGGGGACAGGAGAGTTCTTC	CASRGTGEFF
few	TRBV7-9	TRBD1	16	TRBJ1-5	TGTGCCAGCAGCTTAGCAGGGACAGGACCCAATCAGCCCCAGCATTTT	CASSLAGTGPNQPQHF
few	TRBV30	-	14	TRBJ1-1	TGTGCCTGGAGTGTCAGGCTCCGACCAACTGAAGCTTTCTTT	CAWSVRLRPTEAFF
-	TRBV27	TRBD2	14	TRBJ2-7	TGTGCCACCACCCTGGGACTAGCGGCTTACGAGCAGTACTTC	CATTLGLAAYEQYF
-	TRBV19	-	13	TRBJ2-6	TGTGCCAGTAGCACAGCCAGGGCCAACGTCCTGACTTTC	CASSTARANVLTF
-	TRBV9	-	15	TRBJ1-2	TGTGCCAGCAGCAACTTGGGTATATCTGACTATGGCTACACCTTC	CASSNLGISDYGYTF